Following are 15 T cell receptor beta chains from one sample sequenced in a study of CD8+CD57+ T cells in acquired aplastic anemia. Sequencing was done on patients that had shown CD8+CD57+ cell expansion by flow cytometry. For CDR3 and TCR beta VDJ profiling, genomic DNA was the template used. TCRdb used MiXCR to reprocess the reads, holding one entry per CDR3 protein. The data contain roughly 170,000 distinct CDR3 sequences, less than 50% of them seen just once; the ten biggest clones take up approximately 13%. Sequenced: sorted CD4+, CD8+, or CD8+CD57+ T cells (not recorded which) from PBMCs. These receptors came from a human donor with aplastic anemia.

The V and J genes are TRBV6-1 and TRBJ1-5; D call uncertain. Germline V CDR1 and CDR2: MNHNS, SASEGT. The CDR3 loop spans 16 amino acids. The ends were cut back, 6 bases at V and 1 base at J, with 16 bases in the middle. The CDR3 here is CASRGAQLGSNQPQHF. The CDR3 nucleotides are TGTGCCAGCAGGGGCGCCCAACTTGGGAGCAATCAGCCCCAGCATTTT.

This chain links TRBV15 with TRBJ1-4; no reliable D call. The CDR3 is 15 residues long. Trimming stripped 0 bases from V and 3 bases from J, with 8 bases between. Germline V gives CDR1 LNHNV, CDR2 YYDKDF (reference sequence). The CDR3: CATSRDYGSNEKLFF. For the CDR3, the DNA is TGTGCCACCAGCAGAGATTACGGATCTAATGAAAAACTGTTTTTT.

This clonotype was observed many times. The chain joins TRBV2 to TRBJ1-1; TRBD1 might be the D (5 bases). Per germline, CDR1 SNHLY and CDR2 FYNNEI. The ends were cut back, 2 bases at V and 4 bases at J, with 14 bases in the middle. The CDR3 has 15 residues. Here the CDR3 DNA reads TGTGCCAGCAGTGAAATATTAGGGGCGGGCACTGAAGCTTTCTTT. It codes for CASSEILGAGTEAFF.

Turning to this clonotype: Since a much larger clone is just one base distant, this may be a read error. The CDR3 region is CATSPDGPGANVLTF. CDR3 in DNA: TGTGCCACCAGTCCAGACGGGCCTGGGGCCAACGTCCTGACTTTC. The rearrangement uses TRBV24-1 and TRBJ2-6; D gene ambiguous. The CDR3 is made up of 15 amino acids. V shed 6 bases and J shed 2 bases, with 10 bases lying between them. The germline V gene has CDR1 KGHDR and CDR2 SFDVKD.

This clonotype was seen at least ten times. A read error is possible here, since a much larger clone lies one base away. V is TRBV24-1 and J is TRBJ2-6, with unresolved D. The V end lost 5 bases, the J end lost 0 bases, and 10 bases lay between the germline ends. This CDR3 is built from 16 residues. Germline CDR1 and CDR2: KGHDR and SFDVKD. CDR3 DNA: TGTGCCACCAGTGGCTTAGGTAGCTCTGGGGCCAACGTCCTGACTTTC. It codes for CATSGLGSSGANVLTF.

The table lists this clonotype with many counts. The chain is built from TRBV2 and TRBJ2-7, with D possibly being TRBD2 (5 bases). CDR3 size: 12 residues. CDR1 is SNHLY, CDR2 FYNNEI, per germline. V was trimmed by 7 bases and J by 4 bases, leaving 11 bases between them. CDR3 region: CASKAETYEQYF. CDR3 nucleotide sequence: TGTGCCAGCAAAGCGGAAACTTACGAGCAGTACTTC.

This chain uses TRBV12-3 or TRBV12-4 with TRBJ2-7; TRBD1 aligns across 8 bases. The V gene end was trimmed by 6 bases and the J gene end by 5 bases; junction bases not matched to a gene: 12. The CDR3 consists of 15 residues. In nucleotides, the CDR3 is TGTGCCAGCAGGTTCGACAGGGGTGAAACCCACGAGCAGTACTTC. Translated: CASRFDRGETHEQYF.

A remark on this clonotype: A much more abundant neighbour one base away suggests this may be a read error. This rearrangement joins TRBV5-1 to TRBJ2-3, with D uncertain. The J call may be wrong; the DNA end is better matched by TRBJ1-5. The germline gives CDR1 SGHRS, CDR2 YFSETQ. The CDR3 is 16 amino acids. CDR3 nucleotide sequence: TGCGCCAGCAGCTTGGGGGGTAAATCTAGCACAGATACGCAGCATTTT. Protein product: CASSLGGKSSTDTQHF.

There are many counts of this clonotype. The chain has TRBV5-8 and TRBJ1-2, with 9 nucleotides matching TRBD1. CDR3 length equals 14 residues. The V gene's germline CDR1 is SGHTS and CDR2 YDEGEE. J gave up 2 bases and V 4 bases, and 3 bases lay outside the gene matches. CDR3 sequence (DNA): TGTGCCAGCAGCCCTGGACAGGGGAACTATGGCTACACCTTC. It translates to CASSPGQGNYGYTF.

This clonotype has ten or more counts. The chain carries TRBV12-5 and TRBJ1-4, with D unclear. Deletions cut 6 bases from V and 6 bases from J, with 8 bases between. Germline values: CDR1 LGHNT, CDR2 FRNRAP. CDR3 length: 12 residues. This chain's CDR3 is CASGGLDEKLFF. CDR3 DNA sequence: TGTGCTAGTGGAGGGTTGGATGAAAAACTGTTTTTT.

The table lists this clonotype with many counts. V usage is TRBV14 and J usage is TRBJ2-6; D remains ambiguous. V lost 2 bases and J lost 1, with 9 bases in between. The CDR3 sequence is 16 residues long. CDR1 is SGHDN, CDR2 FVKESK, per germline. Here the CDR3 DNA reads TGTGCCAGCAGCCAACGACTGGGATCTGGGGCCAACGTCCTGACTTTC. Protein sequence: CASSQRLGSGANVLTF.

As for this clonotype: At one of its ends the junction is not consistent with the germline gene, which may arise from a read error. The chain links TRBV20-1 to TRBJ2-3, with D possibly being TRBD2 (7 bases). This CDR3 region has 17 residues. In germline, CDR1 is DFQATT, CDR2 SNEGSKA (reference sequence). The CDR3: CSARDRGGAGGTDTRYF. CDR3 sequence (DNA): TGCAGTGCTAGAGATCGAGGGGGGGCGGGTGGCACAGATACGCGGTATTTT.

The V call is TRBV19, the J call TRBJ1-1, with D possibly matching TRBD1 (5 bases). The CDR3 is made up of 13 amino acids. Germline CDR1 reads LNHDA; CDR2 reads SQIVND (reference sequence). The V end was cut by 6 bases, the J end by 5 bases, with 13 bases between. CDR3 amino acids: CASRREGITEAFF. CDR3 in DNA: TGTGCCAGTAGGAGGGAGGGGATAACTGAAGCTTTCTTT.

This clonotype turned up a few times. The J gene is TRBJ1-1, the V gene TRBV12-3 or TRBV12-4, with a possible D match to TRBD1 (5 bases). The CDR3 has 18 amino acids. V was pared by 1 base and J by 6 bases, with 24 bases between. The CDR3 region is CASSLGGRDWEINAEAFF. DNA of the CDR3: TGTGCCAGCAGTTTAGGAGGCAGGGATTGGGAAATAAACGCTGAAGCTTTCTTT.

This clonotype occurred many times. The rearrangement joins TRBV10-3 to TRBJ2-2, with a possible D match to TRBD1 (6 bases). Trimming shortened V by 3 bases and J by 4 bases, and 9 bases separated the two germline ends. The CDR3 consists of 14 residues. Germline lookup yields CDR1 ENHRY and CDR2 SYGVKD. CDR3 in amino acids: CAISEQGGTGELFF. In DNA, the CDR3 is TGTGCCATCAGTGAACAGGGTGGCACCGGGGAGCTGTTTTTT.